Each of the 9 T cell receptor beta chains below was sequenced from the same sample in a study of T cells in women clearing cervical HPV infection. Data came from immunoSEQ multiplex PCR; TCRdb stores just in-frame clones and leaves some out. The sample yields tens of thousands of clones, of which the top ten take up about 7.3%. Sequenced sample: blood buffy coat. The receptor source for this set is a woman between 18 and 69 years old with a cervical HPV16 infection that either progressed to CIN3+ or cleared (not recorded which).

Remarks on this clone: Read sequence stops 3 residues before the CDR3 end, and the germline J gene provides the missing end. The chain employs TRBV7-8 and TRBJ2-5; 7 nucleotides match TRBD2. The CDR3 has 15 amino acids. Germline assignment: CDR1 SGHVS and CDR2 FQNEAQ. The trim removed 2 bases at V and 2 bases at J, leaving 5 bases unmatched. CDR3 DNA, as far as it was read: TGTGCCAGCAGCTTATTCGGGGGGTCACAAGAGACC. Amino acid sequence: CASSLFGGSQET. The entire CDR3 reads CASSLFGGSQETQYF.

Regarding this clone: The CDR3 goes on 3 residues after the read ends, and that part is filled in from the germline J gene. The chain links TRBV20-1 to TRBJ1-2; 7 positions agree with TRBD1. The CDR3 runs 14 residues. The J segment lost 3 bases and the V segment lost 5 bases, leaving 9 bases of the junction unmatched. Germline CDR1 is DFQATT and CDR2 is SNEGSKA (reference sequence). The CDR3 sequence is CSAGQAELYYGYTF. The sequenced part of the CDR3 DNA is TGCAGTGCTGGACAGGCCGAATTGTACTATGGC.

CDR3 DNA (partial): TGTGCCAGTAGTATGGACAGCTACGAG. Protein: CASSMDSYE. The CDR3 in its entirety is CASSMDSYEQYF. V gene TRBV19 combines with J gene TRBJ2-7; possible D gene TRBD1, 6 bases. The read stops 3 residues short of the end of the CDR3; the missing end is completed from the germline J gene. Trimming took 3 bases from V and 3 from J, leaving 6 bases between them. The CDR3 length is 12 residues. Germline V gene sequence: CDR1 LNHDA, CDR2 SQIVND (reference sequence).

In regard to this clone: Read sequence stops 3 residues before the CDR3 end, and the germline J gene provides the missing end. The chain joins TRBV2 to TRBJ1-6; 7 nucleotides line up with TRBD1. Trimming took 2 bases from V and 7 from J; bases not matched to a gene: 11. The CDR3 loop spans 17 amino acids. Germline CDR1 is SNHLY and CDR2 is FYNNEI. The DNA read from the CDR3 is TGTGCCAGCAGTGAACCCGTTGGACAGGCGACCAATTCACCC. Amino acids: CASSEPVGQATNSP. The entire CDR3 protein is CASSEPVGQATNSPLHF.

CDR3 residues: CASSEGQRETQYF. Partial CDR3 DNA: TGTGCCAGCAGTGAAGGTCAGCGAGAGACC. The gene calls are TRBV6-1 and TRBJ2-5; D is ambiguous. The read falls 3 residues short of the CDR3 end, and the missing part is taken from the germline J gene. CDR1 is MNHNS and CDR2 is SASEGT in the germline V gene. Trimming removed 1 base at V and 4 bases at J, with 7 bases between. This CDR3 comprises 13 residues.

To note about this clone: The CDR3 end lies 3 residues beyond the end of the read and is filled in from the germline J gene. The rearrangement joins TRBV30 to TRBJ2-2; possible D gene TRBD2, 5 bases. Germline V CDR1 and CDR2: GTSNPN, SVGIG (reference sequence). The germline V and J ends were trimmed by 3 bases and 6 bases, with 11 bases remaining between them. This CDR3 has 13 amino acids. The CDR3 protein is CAWSERRAGELFF. The CDR3 bases that were read are TGTGCCTGGAGCGAACGGCGGGCCGGGGAG.

Note on this clone: The CDR3 extends 3 residues past the end of the read, so its final part is completed from the germline J gene. The chain is built from TRBV5-4 and TRBJ2-3; 8 nucleotides line up with TRBD2. Germline loops: CDR1 SGHNT, CDR2 YYREEE (reference sequence). The CDR3 extends over 15 amino acids. Trimming removed 1 base from V and 4 bases from J; junction bases left unmatched: 5. The DNA read from the CDR3 is TGTGCCAGCAGCTTGCGGGGGGGCCGGGCAGATACG. Translation gives CASSLRGGRADT. In full, the CDR3 is CASSLRGGRADTQYF.

As to this clone: The sequence runs out 3 residues before the end of the CDR3; the remainder is reconstructed from the germline J gene. The V gene is TRBV28, the J gene TRBJ1-5; no firm D call. CDR3 length: 12 amino acids. V was pared by 5 bases and J by 9 bases, with 11 bases between. The germline V gene has CDR1 MDHEN and CDR2 SYDVKM. The covered CDR3 bases are TGTGCCAGCAGTCCCGAGCGGGGGCCC. This gives the protein CASSPERGP. The complete CDR3 protein is CASSPERGPQHF.

Details on this clone: The read is 3 residues too short to cover the CDR3 end, so that end is filled in from the germline J gene. This chain links TRBV28 with TRBJ1-5; TRBD1 is a possible D gene (6 bases). This CDR3 is built from 16 residues. Per the germline V gene, CDR1 is MDHEN and CDR2 is SYDVKM. Trimming took off 2 bases at V and 1 base at J, with 12 bases between the two ends. The CDR3 DNA, read in part, is TGTGCCAGCAGTTTAGGGGGGGCAAGGAGCAATCAGCCC. Translating it yields CASSLGGARSNQP. In full, the CDR3 is CASSLGGARSNQPQHF.